Shown below are 19 T cell receptor beta chains from a single sample sequenced in a study of blood T cell repertoires in COVID-19. The table came from immunoSEQ multiplex PCR; TCRdb's copy has only in-frame clones and leaves some out. The table shows about 190,000 clones, with nearly 90% occurring only once. Sequences were obtained from peripheral blood. All receptors derive from a man aged 55 to 70 with active or convalescent COVID-19.

This chain uses TRBV5-1 with TRBJ2-5; no definite D call. Per the germline V gene, CDR1 is SGHRS and CDR2 is YFSETQ. V was cut by 2 bases and J by 5 bases, with 10 bases left in between. CDR3 length equals 13 residues. The CDR3 DNA sequence: TGCGCCAGCAGCTTCAAAGCTCCTGAGACCCAGTACTTC. It translates to CASSFKAPETQYF.

This clone was observed a few times. V is TRBV3-1 (or the pseudogene TRBV3-2) and J is TRBJ2-1, with D possibly TRBD2 on 6 matching bases. V was shortened by 4 bases and J by 2 bases, with 9 bases between the two germline ends. Germline lookup yields CDR1 LGHDT and CDR2 YNNKEL (reference sequence). The CDR3 is made up of 14 amino acids. The CDR3 DNA is TGTGCCAGCAGCCGGCGGGGCGCCTACAATGAGCAGTTCTTC. Its protein product is CASSRRGAYNEQFF.

The V call is TRBV6-6, the J call TRBJ1-4, with TRBD1 identical over 9 bases. V lost 4 bases to trimming and J lost 3 bases; unmatched junction nucleotides: 6. From germline, CDR1 is MNHNY and CDR2 SVGAGI (reference sequence). The CDR3 is 16 residues long. CDR3 coding DNA: TGTGCCAGCAGTTCCGGGACAGGGACAGCTAATGAAAAACTGTTTTTT. This encodes CASSSGTGTANEKLFF.

This clone appeared a few times. This CDR3 reads CASSPGGNEKLFF. In nucleotides, the CDR3 is TGTGCCAGCAGCCCAGGGGGTAATGAAAAACTGTTTTTT. The chain joins TRBV5-6 to TRBJ1-4; TRBD1 matches 7 bases. Trimming took 4 bases from V and 4 from J; bases not matched to a gene: 1. The V gene's germline CDR1 is SGHDT and CDR2 YYEEEE. This CDR3 contains 13 residues.

This clone was detected only once. The chain carries TRBV5-4 and TRBJ1-2, with no clear D. CDR1 and CDR2 from the germline V gene are SGHNT and YYREEE (reference sequence). V was cut by 4 bases and J by 0 bases, with 22 bases left in between. The CDR3 is 18 amino acids. The CDR3 DNA sequence: TGTGCCAGCAGCACGCCCAACGCAGGTGCCGGCACTAACTATGGCTACACCTTC. Translated: CASSTPNAGAGTNYGYTF.

This clone was detected only a few times. In nucleotides, the CDR3 is TGCGCCAGCAGCTTGAGAATGACAGGGGGCCGGAACACTGAAGCTTTCTTT. Its protein product is CASSLRMTGGRNTEAFF. The chain links TRBV5-1 to TRBJ1-1; 10 bases line up with TRBD1. CDR3 length: 17 amino acids. Germline V gene sequence: CDR1 SGHRS, CDR2 YFSETQ. The V segment lost 1 base and the J segment 1 base; nucleotides outside the gene matches: 7.

The V gene is TRBV21-1, the J gene TRBJ2-1; the table's TRBD1 call for D was not verified on the DNA. TRBV21-1 is recorded as a pseudogene. This CDR3 region has 18 residues. The CDR3 region has the DNA TGTGCCAGCAGCTTAACGAGAGTCAGGTTTATGTCCTACAATGAGCAGTTCTTC. Amino acids: CASSLTRVRFMSYNEQFF.

This clone was detected only once. V gene TRBV7-3 combines with J gene TRBJ2-1, with D possibly being TRBD2 (6 bases). The CDR3 contains 16 residues. In germline, CDR1 is SGHTA, CDR2 FQGTGA. V dropped 0 bases and J dropped 0 bases, with 9 bases sitting between them. This chain's CDR3 is CASSLTRDSSYNEQFF. As DNA, the CDR3 is TGTGCCAGCAGCTTAACGCGGGACTCCTCCTACAATGAGCAGTTCTTC.

V and J are TRBV7-6 and TRBJ2-7, with unresolved D. The CDR3 loop spans 17 amino acids. V was trimmed by 5 bases and J by 0 bases, leaving 20 bases between them. From germline, CDR1 is SGHVS and CDR2 FNYEAQ. The CDR3 region is CASSTLECANHSYEQYF. The CDR3 DNA sequence: TGTGCCAGCAGCACCCTAGAGTGCGCGAACCACTCCTACGAGCAGTACTTC.

This clone has just one count. V and J are TRBV4-1 and TRBJ1-2; no definite D call. This CDR3 spans 15 amino acids. The germline V gene encodes CDR1 MGHRA and CDR2 YSYEKL. Trimming pared 1 base from V and 0 bases from J, leaving 9 bases between. This chain's CDR3 is CASSQGAGPNYGYTF. The CDR3 region has the DNA TGCGCCAGCAGCCAAGGGGCAGGCCCTAACTATGGCTACACCTTC.

The genes are TRBV5-1 and TRBJ1-2; 7 bases are a match to TRBD1. The CDR3 runs 14 residues. Trimming took 1 base from V and 6 from J; bases not matched to a gene: 6. Germline V gene lookup returns CDR1 SGHRS and CDR2 YFSETQ. CDR3 residues: CASSLRAGGNGYTF. In nucleotides, the CDR3 is TGCGCCAGCAGCTTGCGAGCAGGGGGGAATGGCTACACCTTC.

The chain joins TRBV19 to TRBJ2-6, with D possibly TRBD1 on 6 matching bases. The CDR3 consists of 15 residues. Germline V gene sequence: CDR1 LNHDA, CDR2 SQIVND (reference sequence). Trimming removed 6 bases from V and 4 bases from J, with 13 bases in between. CDR3 loop: CASRATGSGANVLTF. The CDR3 DNA is TGTGCCAGTAGAGCTACAGGGTCCGGGGCCAACGTCCTGACTTTC.

CDR3 protein: CAWSDGTGINEKLFF. CDR3 coding DNA: TGTGCCTGGAGTGACGGGACAGGGATTAATGAAAAACTGTTTTTT. The chain employs TRBV30 and TRBJ1-4; 9 nucleotides align to TRBD1. The CDR3 loop spans 15 amino acids. Trimming at V came to 1 base and at J to 4 bases, leaving 4 bases not matched to a gene. Germline CDR1 is GTSNPN and CDR2 is SVGIG (reference sequence).

This clone was seen only a few times. V and J are TRBV30 and TRBJ1-5, with 8 bases aligning to TRBD1. CDR3 length: 15 amino acids. V was pared by 6 bases and J by 2 bases, with 9 bases of the junction left unmatched. Looked up from germline, CDR1 is GTSNPN and CDR2 is SVGIG (reference sequence). The CDR3 nucleotides read TGTGCCTGCACCGGTCCGGGACAGGGCAATCAGCCCCAGCATTTT. It translates to CACTGPGQGNQPQHF.

About this clone: The sample has other DNA sequences that encode this CDR3 too. This rearrangement joins TRBV5-1 to TRBJ1-1, with TRBD1 as a possible D gene (6 bases). In germline, CDR1 is SGHRS, CDR2 YFSETQ. The CDR3 is 14 amino acids. V was clipped by 2 bases and J by 0 bases, with 8 bases between them. The DNA of the CDR3 is TGCGCCAGCAGCTTACAGGGCATGAACACTGAAGCTTTCTTT. Its protein is CASSLQGMNTEAFF. Looking up the rest from reference TRBV5-1 and TRBJ1-1 gives the full variable domain: KAGVTQTPRYLIKTRGQQVTLSCSPISGHRSVSWYQQTPGQGLQFLFEYFSETQRNKGNFPGRFSGRQFSNSRSEMNVSTLELGDSALYLCASSLQGMNTEAFFGQGTRLTVV.

The rearrangement joins TRBV19 to TRBJ2-7; 7 bases map to TRBD1. The germline gives CDR1 LNHDA, CDR2 SQIVND (reference sequence). V trimming: 3 bases; J trimming: 0 bases; junction bases outside the gene matches: 5. This CDR3 comprises 15 residues. This CDR3 reads CASSMAGGSSYEQYF. The CDR3 DNA reads TGTGCCAGTAGTATGGCAGGGGGTTCCTCCTACGAGCAGTACTTC. Full variable domain (rest looked up from reference TRBV19 and TRBJ2-7): DGGITQSPKYLFRKEGQNVTLSCEQNLNHDAMYWYRQDPGQGLRLIYYSQIVNDFQKGDIAEGYSVSREKKESFPLTVTSAQKNPTAFYLCASSMAGGSSYEQYFGPGTRLTVT.

The chain couples TRBV6-2 or TRBV6-3 to TRBJ2-1, with 9 bases aligning to TRBD1. Germline V lookup: CDR1 MNHEY, CDR2 SVGEGT. This CDR3 has 16 amino acids. V trimming: 6 bases; J trimming: 3 bases; junction bases outside the gene matches: 9. Written as DNA, the CDR3 is TGTGCCAGCAGCCCCACCGGGACAGGGTTCTACAATGAGCAGTTCTTC. Its protein is CASSPTGTGFYNEQFF.

The CDR3 DNA reads TGCGCCAGCAGCTTTGGGGCGAACACTGAAGCTTTCTTT. As protein: CASSFGANTEAFF. The rearrangement links TRBV5-1 to TRBJ1-1; D may be TRBD1 (5 bases). V was cut by 2 bases and J by 1 base, with 6 bases left in between. Germline lookup yields CDR1 SGHRS and CDR2 YFSETQ. The CDR3 has 13 residues.

This clone was found a few times. The gene calls are TRBV2 and TRBJ1-2, with D hard to call. The CDR3 runs 13 residues. The V and J ends lost 6 bases and 7 bases respectively, with 15 bases between them. Germline values: CDR1 SNHLY, CDR2 FYNNEI. The CDR3 DNA reads as TGTGCCAGCAGCCCCCCCAGGTACTCTGGCTACACCTTC. Residues: CASSPPRYSGYTF. Combining the CDR3 with reference TRBV2 and TRBJ1-2 gives the whole variable domain EPEVTQTPSHQVTQMGQEVILRCVPISNHLYFYWYRQILGQKVEFLVSFYNNEISEKSEIFDDQFSVERPDGSNFTLKIRSTKLEDSAMYFCASSPPRYSGYTFGSGTRLTVV.